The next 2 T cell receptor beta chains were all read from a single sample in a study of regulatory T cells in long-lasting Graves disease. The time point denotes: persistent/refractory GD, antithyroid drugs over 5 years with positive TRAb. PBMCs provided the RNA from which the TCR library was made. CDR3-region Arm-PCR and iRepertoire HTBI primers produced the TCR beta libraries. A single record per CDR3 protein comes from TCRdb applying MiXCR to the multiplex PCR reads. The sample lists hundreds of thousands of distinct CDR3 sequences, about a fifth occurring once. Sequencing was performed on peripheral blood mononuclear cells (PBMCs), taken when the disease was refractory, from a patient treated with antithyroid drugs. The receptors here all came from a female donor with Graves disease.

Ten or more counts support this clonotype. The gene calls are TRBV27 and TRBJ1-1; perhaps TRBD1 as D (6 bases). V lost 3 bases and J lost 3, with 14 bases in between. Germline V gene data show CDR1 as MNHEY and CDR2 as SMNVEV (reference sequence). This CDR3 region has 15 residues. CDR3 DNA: TGTGCCAGCAGTTTCCACAGGGATGAGGACACTGAAGCTTTCTTT. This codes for CASSFHRDEDTEAFF.

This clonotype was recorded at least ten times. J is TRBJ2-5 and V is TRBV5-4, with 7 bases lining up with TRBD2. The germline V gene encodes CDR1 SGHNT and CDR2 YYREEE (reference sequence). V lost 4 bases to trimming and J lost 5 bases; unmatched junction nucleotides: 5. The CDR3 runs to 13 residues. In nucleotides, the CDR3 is TGTGCCAGCAGCGGGAGGGAGTCCGAGACCCAGTACTTC. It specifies CASSGRESETQYF.